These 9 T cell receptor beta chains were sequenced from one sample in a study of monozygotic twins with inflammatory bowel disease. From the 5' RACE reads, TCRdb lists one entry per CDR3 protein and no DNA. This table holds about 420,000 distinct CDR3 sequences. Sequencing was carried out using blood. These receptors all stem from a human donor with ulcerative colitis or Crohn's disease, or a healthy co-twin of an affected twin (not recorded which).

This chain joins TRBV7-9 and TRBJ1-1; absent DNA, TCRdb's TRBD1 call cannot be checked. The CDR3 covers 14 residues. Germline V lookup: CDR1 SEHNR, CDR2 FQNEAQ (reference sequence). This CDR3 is CASSLGTGGIEAFF.

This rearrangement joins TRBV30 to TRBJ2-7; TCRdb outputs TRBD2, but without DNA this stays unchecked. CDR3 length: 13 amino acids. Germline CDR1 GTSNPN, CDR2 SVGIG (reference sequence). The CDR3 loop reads CAWSLQGRIKQYF. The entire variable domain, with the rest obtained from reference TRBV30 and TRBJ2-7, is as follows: SQTIHQWPATLVQPVGSPLSLECTVEGTSNPNLYWYRQAAGRGLQLLFYSVGIGQISSEVPQNLSASRPQDRQFILSSKKLLLSDSGFYLCAWSLQGRIKQYFGPGTRLTVT.

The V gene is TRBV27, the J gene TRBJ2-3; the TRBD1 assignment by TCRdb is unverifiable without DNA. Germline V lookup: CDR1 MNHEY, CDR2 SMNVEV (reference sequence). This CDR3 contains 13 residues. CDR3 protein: CASIGGGTDTQYF.

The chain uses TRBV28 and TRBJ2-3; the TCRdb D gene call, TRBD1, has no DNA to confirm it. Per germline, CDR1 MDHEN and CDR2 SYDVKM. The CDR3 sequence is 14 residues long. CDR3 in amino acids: CASSRGTRTDTQYF.

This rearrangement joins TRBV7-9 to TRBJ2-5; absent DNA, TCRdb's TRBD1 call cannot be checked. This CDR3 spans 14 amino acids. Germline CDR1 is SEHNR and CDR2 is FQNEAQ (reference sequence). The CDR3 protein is CASSPRDRQETQYF.

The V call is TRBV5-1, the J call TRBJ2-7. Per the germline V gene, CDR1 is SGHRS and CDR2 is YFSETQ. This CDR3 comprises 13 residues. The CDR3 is CASSSTNNYEQYF.

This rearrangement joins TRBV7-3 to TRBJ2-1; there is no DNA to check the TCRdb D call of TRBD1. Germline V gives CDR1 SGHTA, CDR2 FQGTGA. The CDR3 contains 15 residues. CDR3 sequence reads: CASSLRGLDYNEQFF.

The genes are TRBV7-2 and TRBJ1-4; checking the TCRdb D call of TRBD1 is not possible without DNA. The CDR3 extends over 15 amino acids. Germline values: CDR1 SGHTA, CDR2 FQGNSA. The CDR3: CASSFSGLRGEKLFF. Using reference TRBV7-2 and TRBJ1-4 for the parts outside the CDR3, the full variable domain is GAGVSQSPSNKVTEKGKDVELRCDPISGHTALYWYRQSLGQGLEFLIYFQGNSAPDKSGLPSDRFSAERTGGSVSTLTIQRTQQEDSAVYLCASSFSGLRGEKLFFGSGTQLSVL.

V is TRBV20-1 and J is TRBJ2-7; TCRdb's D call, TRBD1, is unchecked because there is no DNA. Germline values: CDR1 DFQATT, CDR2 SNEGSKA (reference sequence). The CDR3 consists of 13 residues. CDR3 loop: CSAGDHPNYEQYF.